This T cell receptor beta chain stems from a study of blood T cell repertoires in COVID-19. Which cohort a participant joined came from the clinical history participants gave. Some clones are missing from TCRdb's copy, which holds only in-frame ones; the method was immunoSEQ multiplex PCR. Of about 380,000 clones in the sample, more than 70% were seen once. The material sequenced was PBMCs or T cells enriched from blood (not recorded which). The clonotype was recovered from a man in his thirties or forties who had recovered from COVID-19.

DNA for the CDR3: TGCAGCGTTACCGGGACAGGGGGTTTGGAGGCTTTCTTT. Protein: CSVTGTGGLEAFF. J is TRBJ1-1 and V is TRBV29-1, with TRBD1 identical over 11 bases. Germline V gives CDR1 SQVTM, CDR2 ANQGSEA. CDR3 size: 13 residues. V shed 5 bases and J 11 bases; nucleotides not matched to a gene: 10.